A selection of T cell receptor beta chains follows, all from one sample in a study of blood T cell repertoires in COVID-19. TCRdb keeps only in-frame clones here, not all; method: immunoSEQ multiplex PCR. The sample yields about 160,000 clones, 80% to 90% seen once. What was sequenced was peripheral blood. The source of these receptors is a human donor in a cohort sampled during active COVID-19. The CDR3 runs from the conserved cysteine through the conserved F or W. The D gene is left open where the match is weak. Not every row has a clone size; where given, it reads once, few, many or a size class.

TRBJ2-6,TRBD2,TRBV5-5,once,CASSFGGAGANVLTF,TGTGCCAGCAGCTTTGGGGGGGCTGGGGCCAACGTCCTGACTTTC
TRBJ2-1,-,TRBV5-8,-,CASSSHLTAYNEQFF,TGTGCCAGCAGCTCGCACCTGACAGCCTACAATGAGCAGTTCTTC
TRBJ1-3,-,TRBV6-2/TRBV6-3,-,CASSFGGAGFSGNTIYF,TGTGCCAGCAGTTTTGGAGGGGCCGGTTTCTCTGGAAACACCATATATTTT
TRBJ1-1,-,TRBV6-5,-,CASSLGGSILEAFF,TGTGCCAGCAGTCTTGGGGGCAGTATCCTTGAAGCTTTCTTT
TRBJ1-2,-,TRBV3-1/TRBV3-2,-,CASSPSGRQINYGYTF,TGTGCCAGCAGCCCCTCTGGAAGACAGATTAACTATGGCTACACCTTC
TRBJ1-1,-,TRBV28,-,CASSWATEAFF,TGTGCCAGCAGTTGGGCAACTGAAGCTTTCTTT
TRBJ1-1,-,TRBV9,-,CASSVVVGSEAFF,TGTGCCAGCAGCGTTGTCGTCGGGTCTGAAGCTTTCTTT
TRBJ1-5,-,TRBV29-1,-,CSVVGAFGQPQHF,TGCAGCGTTGTGGGGGCGTTCGGTCAGCCCCAGCATTTT
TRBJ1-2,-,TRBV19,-,CASSIQGGLYGYTF,TGTGCCAGTAGTATACAGGGAGGACTCTATGGCTACACCTTC
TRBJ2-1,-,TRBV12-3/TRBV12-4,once,CASSAGPYNEQFF,TGTGCCAGCAGTGCGGGCCCTTACAATGAGCAGTTCTTC
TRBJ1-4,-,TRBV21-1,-,CASRAGRDEKLFF,TGTGCCAGCAGGGCGGGACGAGATGAAAAACTGTTTTTT
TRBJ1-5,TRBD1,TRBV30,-,CAWSVSVGTGFNQPQHF,TGTGCCTGGAGTGTATCGGTTGGGACAGGGTTTAATCAGCCCCAGCATTTT
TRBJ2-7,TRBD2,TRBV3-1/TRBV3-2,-,CASSLTSGREGRSYEQYF,TGTGCCAGCAGCCTCACTAGCGGGAGGGAAGGTCGGTCCTACGAGCAGTACTTC
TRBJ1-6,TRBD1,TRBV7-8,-,CASSPRDRVNSPLHF,TGTGCCAGCAGCCCCAGGGACAGGGTCAATTCACCCCTCCACTTT
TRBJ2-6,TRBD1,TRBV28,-,CASSPTGTGVGANVLTF,TGTGCCAGCAGTCCCACTGGGACAGGGGTCGGGGCCAACGTCCTGACTTTC
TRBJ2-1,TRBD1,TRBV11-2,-,CASSSKDRPSVSGNEQFF,TGTGCCAGCAGCTCCAAGGACAGGCCCTCGGTGAGCGGCAATGAGCAGTTCTTC
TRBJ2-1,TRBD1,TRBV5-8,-,CASSQGQGPTYNEQFF,TGTGCCAGCAGCCAAGGACAGGGTCCGACCTACAATGAGCAGTTCTTC
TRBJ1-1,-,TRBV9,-,CASSVVERGTEAFF,TGTGCCAGCAGCGTAGTAGAAAGGGGCACTGAAGCTTTCTTT
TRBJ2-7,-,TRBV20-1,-,CSASSEADRYYEQYF,TGCAGTGCTAGTAGTGAGGCGGACAGATACTACGAGCAGTACTTC
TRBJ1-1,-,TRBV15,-,CATSTRGTEAFF,TGTGCCACCAGCACTCGGGGAACTGAAGCTTTCTTT
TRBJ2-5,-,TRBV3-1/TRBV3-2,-,CASSQDLTRSETQYF,TGTGCCAGCAGCCAAGATCTAACTAGGTCAGAGACCCAGTACTTC
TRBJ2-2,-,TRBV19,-,CASSYHTGELFF,TGTGCCAGTAGTTATCACACCGGGGAGCTGTTTTTT
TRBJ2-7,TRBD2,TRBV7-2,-,CASSLVGPSSGGTYEQYF,TGTGCCAGCAGCTTAGTGGGTCCTTCTAGCGGGGGGACCTACGAGCAGTACTTC
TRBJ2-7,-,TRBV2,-,CASMEGAYEQYF,TGTGCCAGCATGGAGGGTGCCTACGAGCAGTACTTC
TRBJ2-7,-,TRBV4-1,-,CASSQDPGDRSYEQYF,TGCGCCAGCAGCCAAGACCCGGGGGACCGGTCCTACGAGCAGTACTTC
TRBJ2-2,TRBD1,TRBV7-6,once,CASSLEQGFTGELFF,TGTGCCAGCAGCTTAGAACAGGGGTTCACCGGGGAGCTGTTTTTT
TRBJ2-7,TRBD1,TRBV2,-,CASIRPGQGTYEQYF,TGTGCCAGCATCAGGCCGGGACAGGGGACCTACGAGCAGTACTTC
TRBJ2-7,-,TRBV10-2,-,CASSESQGSYEQYF,TGCGCCAGCAGTGAGAGTCAGGGATCCTACGAGCAGTACTTC
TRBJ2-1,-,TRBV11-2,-,CASSIGVAIYNEQFF,TGTGCCAGCAGCATAGGGGTAGCGATCTACAATGAGCAGTTCTTC
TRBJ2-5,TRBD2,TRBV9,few,CASSPWGASGGQETQYF,TGTGCCAGCAGCCCCTGGGGGGCTAGCGGGGGCCAAGAGACCCAGTACTTC
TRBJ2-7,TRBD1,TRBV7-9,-,CASSSGTGGYEQYF,TGTGCCAGCAGCTCCGGGACAGGGGGCTACGAGCAGTACTTC
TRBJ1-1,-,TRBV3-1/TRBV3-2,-,CASSLRDTEAFF,TGTGCCAGCAGTCTCAGGGACACTGAAGCTTTCTTT
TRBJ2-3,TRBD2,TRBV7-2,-,CASSYWIAGGTDTQYF,TGTGCCAGCAGCTATTGGATAGCGGGGGGCACAGATACGCAGTATTTT
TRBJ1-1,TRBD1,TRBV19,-,CATRTGSGTTEAFF,TGTGCCACCCGGACAGGGTCGGGAACAACTGAAGCTTTCTTT
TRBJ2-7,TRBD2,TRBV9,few,CASSPSGGDYEQYF,TGTGCCAGCAGCCCTAGCGGGGGGGACTACGAGCAGTACTTC
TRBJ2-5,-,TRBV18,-,CASSPVLTYQETQYF,TGTGCCAGCTCACCAGTTCTAACGTACCAAGAGACCCAGTACTTC
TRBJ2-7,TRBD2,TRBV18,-,CASSPGGNPYEQYF,TGTGCCAGCTCACCGGGAGGGAATCCCTACGAGCAGTACTTC
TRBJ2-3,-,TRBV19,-,CASIDRDFQAQYF,TGTGCCAGTATCGACCGGGACTTCCAGGCGCAGTATTTT
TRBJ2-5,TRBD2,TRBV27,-,CASSRIPGLAGEETQYF,TGTGCCAGCAGCCGAATACCGGGACTAGCGGGAGAGGAGACCCAGTACTTC
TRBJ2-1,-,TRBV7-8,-,CASSRGAYSYNEQFF,TGTGCCAGCAGCCGAGGGGCTTACTCCTACAATGAGCAGTTCTTC